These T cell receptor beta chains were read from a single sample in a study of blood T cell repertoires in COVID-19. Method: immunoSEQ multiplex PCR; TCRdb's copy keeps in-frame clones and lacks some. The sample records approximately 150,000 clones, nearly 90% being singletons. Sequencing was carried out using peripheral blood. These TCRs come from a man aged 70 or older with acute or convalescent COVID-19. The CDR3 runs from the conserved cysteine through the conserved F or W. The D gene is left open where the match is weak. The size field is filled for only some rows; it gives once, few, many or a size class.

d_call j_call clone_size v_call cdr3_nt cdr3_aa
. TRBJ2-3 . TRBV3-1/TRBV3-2 TGTGCCAGCAGCCCTGGGGCGTCTTCCTCAAACACAGATACGCAGTATTTT CASSPGASSSNTDTQYF
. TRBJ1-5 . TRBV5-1 TGCGCCAGCAGCTTAAATGCGGGGTATAGCAATCAGCCCCAGCATTTT CASSLNAGYSNQPQHF
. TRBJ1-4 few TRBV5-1 TGCGCCAGCAGCTTGCCCGGCACAGAAGAAAAACTGTTTTTT CASSLPGTEEKLFF
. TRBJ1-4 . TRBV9 TGTGCCAGCAGCGTAGGAGGACAAGTTAATGAAAAACTGTTTTTT CASSVGGQVNEKLFF
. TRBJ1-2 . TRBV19 TGTGCCAGTAGTATAGATGGTAACGGTTACAGTCTCGGCTACACCTTC CASSIDGNGYSLGYTF
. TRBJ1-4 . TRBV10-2 TGCGCCAGCAGTCGACACGATAATGAAAAACTGTTTTTT CASSRHDNEKLFF
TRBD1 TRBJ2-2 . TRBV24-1 TGTGCCACCCGGGGACAGGGCAGCACCGGGGAGCTGTTTTTT CATRGQGSTGELFF
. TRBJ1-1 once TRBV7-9 TGTGCCAGCAGCATAAAGAGGGCCACGGGGAGGGGCACTGAAGCTTTCTTT CASSIKRATGRGTEAFF
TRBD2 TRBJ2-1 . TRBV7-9 TGTGCCAGCAGCTCTCGACTAGCGGGCGCCAATGAGCAGTTCTTC CASSSRLAGANEQFF
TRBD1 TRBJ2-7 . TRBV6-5 TGTGCCAGCAGTTACGTTCAGGGGGCCTTACCTCGGGAGCAGTACTTC CASSYVQGALPREQYF
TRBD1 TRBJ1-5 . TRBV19 TGTGCCAGTAGTCTCCTCAGGGACAGGGGGATCAATCAGCCCCAGCATTTT CASSLLRDRGINQPQHF
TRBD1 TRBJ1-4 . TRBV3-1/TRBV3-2 TGTGCCAGCGGGAGACAGGGAAATGAAAAACTGTTTTTT CASGRQGNEKLFF
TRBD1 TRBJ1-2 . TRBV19 TGTGCCAGTAGTTCAAAGGCGGAACAGGGGGGGCTCGGCTACACCTTC CASSSKAEQGGLGYTF
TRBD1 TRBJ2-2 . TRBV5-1 TGCGCCAGCAGCTTGTCGGGACAGGGCACCGGGGAGCTGTTTTTT CASSLSGQGTGELFF
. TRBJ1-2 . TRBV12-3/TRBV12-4 TGTGCCAGCAGGGTGACGGGTAACTATGGCTACACCTTC CASRVTGNYGYTF
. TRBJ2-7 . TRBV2 TGTGCCAGCAGTGAAGGATACTGGGGGGAGAGCGAGCAGTACTTC CASSEGYWGESEQYF
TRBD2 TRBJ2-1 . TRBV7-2 TGTGCCAGCAGCCCCCTAGCGGGATCCTACAATGAGCAGTTCTTC CASSPLAGSYNEQFF
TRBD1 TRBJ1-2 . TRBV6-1 TGTGCCAGCAGTGGCTATGGACAGGCGTTGGGAGCTAACTATGGCTACACCTTC CASSGYGQALGANYGYTF
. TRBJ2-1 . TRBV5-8 TGTGCCAGCAGCTTGGTTGGTCTTCACGGGGTCTTC CASSLVGLHGVF
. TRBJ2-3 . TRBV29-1 TGCAGCGTTGGTTCCGGACTCAGCACAGATACGCAGTATTTT CSVGSGLSTDTQYF
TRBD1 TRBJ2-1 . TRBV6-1 TGTGCCAGCAGTGTTAGGACAGGGGGTGCCTACAATGAGCAGTTCTTC CASSVRTGGAYNEQFF
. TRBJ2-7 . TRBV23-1 TGCGCCAGCAGTCAATCGACGAGGGCTCTTTACGAGCAGTACTTC CASSQSTRALYEQYF
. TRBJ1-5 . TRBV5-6 TGTGCCAGCAGCTTGTTCCGGGGTAGAAGCAATCAGCCCCAGCATTTT CASSLFRGRSNQPQHF
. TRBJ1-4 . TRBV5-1 TGCGCCAGCAGCTTCGGAGGATCTAATGAAAAACTGTTTTTT CASSFGGSNEKLFF
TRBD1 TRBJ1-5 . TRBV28 TGTGCCAATTTACTACAGGGGGCTTCTTACAATCAGCCCCAGCATTTT CANLLQGASYNQPQHF
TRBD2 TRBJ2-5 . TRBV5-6 TGTGCCAGCACCCCTTGGGAGGGAGGGACCCAGTACTTC CASTPWEGGTQYF
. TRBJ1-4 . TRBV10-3 TGTGCCATCAGTGAGTCTAACAGCTTTAATGAAAAACTGTTTTTT CAISESNSFNEKLFF
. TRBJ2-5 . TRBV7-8 TGTGCCAGCAGCTTAGTCCTAGCTTCAGAGACCCAGTACTTC CASSLVLASETQYF
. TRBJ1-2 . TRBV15 TGTGCCACCAGTGCGGTGACAGTCAACTATGGCTACACCTTC CATSAVTVNYGYTF
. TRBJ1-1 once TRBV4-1 TGCGCCAGCAGCCAAGGCGGCGGGGTTTTTACCAACACTGAAGCTTTCTTT CASSQGGGVFTNTEAFF
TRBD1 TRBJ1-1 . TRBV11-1 TGTGCCAGCAGCTCGGGACAGGGAGGAAAGACTGAAGCTTTCTTT CASSSGQGGKTEAFF
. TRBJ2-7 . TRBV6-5 TGTGCCAGCAACTCGGGACTCGGCTACGAGCAGTACTTC CASNSGLGYEQYF
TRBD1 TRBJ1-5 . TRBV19 TGTGCCAGTAGTGAACAGGGGTCTGTCTATCAGCCCCAGCATTTT CASSEQGSVYQPQHF
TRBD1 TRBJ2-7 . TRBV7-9 TGTGCCAGCAGCAGACAGGGGGACTCCTACGAGCAGTACTTC CASSRQGDSYEQYF
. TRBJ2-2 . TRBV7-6 TGTGCCAGCAGCTTAGCAGGGGTGACCGGGGAGCTGTTTTTT CASSLAGVTGELFF
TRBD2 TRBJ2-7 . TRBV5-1 TGCGCCAGCAGCCAGGGACTAGCGGGGAACTACGAGCAGTACTTC CASSQGLAGNYEQYF
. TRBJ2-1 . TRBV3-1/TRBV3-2 TGTGCCAGCAGCTGGGTTCTGGAACCGCCGGGTGAGCAGTTCTTC CASSWVLEPPGEQFF
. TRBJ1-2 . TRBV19 TGTGCCAGTAGTACCAATCTGCGGGGCTGGGGCCATGGCTACACCTTC CASSTNLRGWGHGYTF
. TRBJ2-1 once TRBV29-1 TGCAGCGTCCCCCAGGCAGGGTCCTACAATGAGCAGTTCTTC CSVPQAGSYNEQFF
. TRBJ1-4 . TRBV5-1 TGCGCCAGCAGGGCGGGGGGAAGTAATGAAAAACTGTTTTTT CASRAGGSNEKLFF
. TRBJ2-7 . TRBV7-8 TGTGCCAGCAGCTTTGGGCCCAGCCACTTCTACGAGCAGTACTTC CASSFGPSHFYEQYF
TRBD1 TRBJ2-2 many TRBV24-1 TGTGCCACCAGTGATTTTACCGGGACAGGTCACACCGGGGAGCTGTTTTTT CATSDFTGTGHTGELFF
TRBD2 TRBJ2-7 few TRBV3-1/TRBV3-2 TGTGCCAGCAGCCCTCGTAGCGGGACCTACGAGCAGTACTTC CASSPRSGTYEQYF
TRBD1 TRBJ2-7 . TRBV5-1 TGCGCCAGCAGCTCAAATGACAGGGGCTACGAGCAGTACTTC CASSSNDRGYEQYF
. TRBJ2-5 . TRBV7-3 TGTGCCAGCAGCTTAGAACTACAAGAGACCCAGTACTTC CASSLELQETQYF
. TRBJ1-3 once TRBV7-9 TGTGCCAGCAGACGAGGCAACTCTGGAAACACCATATATTTT CASRRGNSGNTIYF
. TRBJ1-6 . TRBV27 TGTGCCAGCAGTTTCAAAAGGGGTACTTCATATAATTCACCCCTCCACTTT CASSFKRGTSYNSPLHF
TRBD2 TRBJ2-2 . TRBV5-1 TGCGCCAGCAGCCCGGGACTAGCGAAGAACACCGGGGAGCTGTTTTTT CASSPGLAKNTGELFF
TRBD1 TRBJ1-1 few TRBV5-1 TGCGCCAGCAGCCCCGGACAGGTGAACACTGAAGCTTTCTTT CASSPGQVNTEAFF
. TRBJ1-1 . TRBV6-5 TGTGCCAGCAGTCTAACCTACACTGAAGCTTTCTTT CASSLTYTEAFF